Presented here are 17 T cell receptor beta chains from one specimen sequenced in a study of Ad26.COV2.S vaccination and SARS-CoV-2 variants. This sample's treatment: around 19 received Ad26.COV2.S at low or high dose, single or two shots; roughly 5 received placebo; per-sample allocation not given. Collection of samples fell on day 63 after the first vaccine or placebo injection. Generated by immunoSEQ multiplex PCR, the TCRdb table keeps only in-frame clones and is missing some. Among about 350,000 clones listed, around 89% were seen once. Sequences were derived from peripheral blood, sampled in a trial of Ad26.COV2.S vaccine versus placebo. Receptor source: a person between 18 and 60 years old who received the Ad26.COV2.S COVID-19 vaccine or a placebo.

V is TRBV6-5 and J is TRBJ1-4; D unclear. The V end was cut by 5 bases, the J end by 7 bases, with 11 bases between. This CDR3 is built from 13 residues. Germline CDR1 MNHEY, CDR2 SVGAGI. CDR3 amino acids: CASSRLGGEKLFF. DNA for the CDR3: TGTGCCAGCAGTCGACTGGGAGGTGAAAAACTGTTTTTT.

This chain uses TRBV28 with TRBJ1-2; 11 bases agree with TRBD1. The CDR3 extends over 14 amino acids. Unmatched junction bases numbered 7, after V lost 5 bases and J lost 8 bases. Germline CDR1 is MDHEN and CDR2 is SYDVKM. CDR3 residues: CASSHGQGARGYTF. CDR3 nucleotide sequence: TGTGCCAGCAGTCACGGACAGGGGGCACGGGGCTACACCTTC.

The rearrangement uses TRBV5-6 and TRBJ2-1; 14 nucleotides match TRBD2. J was trimmed by 14 bases and V by 4 bases; bases with no gene match: 5. CDR1 and CDR2 (germline): SGHDT, YYEEEE. The CDR3 sequence is 13 residues long. Written as DNA, the CDR3 is TGTGCCAGCAGCCCGGGACTAGCGGGAGAAAAGTTCTTC. Protein product: CASSPGLAGEKFF.

The chain has TRBV7-9 and TRBJ2-3, with 11 bases aligning to TRBD2. The CDR3 contains 16 residues. Germline lookup yields CDR1 SEHNR and CDR2 FQNEAQ (reference sequence). V shed 5 bases and J 4 bases; nucleotides not matched to a gene: 8. CDR3 DNA sequence: TGTGCCAGCAGCGCCACACTAGCGGGAGTGGCAGATACGCAGTATTTT. Translated, it gives CASSATLAGVADTQYF.

The chain employs TRBV6-4 and TRBJ2-3; D may be TRBD2 (5 bases). The CDR3 is 13 residues long. Per the germline V gene, CDR1 is MRHNA and CDR2 is SNTAGT. V dropped 6 bases and J dropped 5 bases, with 12 bases sitting between them. CDR3 amino acids: CASSSLGGDTQYF. The CDR3 DNA reads TGTGCCAGCAGCAGTTTAGGAGGAGATACGCAGTATTTT.

V is TRBV5-6 and J is TRBJ1-6; the D gene is possibly TRBD1 (6 bases). The V gene's germline CDR1 is SGHDT and CDR2 YYEEEE. CDR3 size: 15 residues. The V gene lost 1 base and the J gene lost 6 bases, with 11 bases spanning the gap. The CDR3 here is CASSLRTALNSPLHF. The CDR3 bases are TGTGCCAGCAGCTTGCGGACAGCACTTAATTCACCCCTCCACTTT.

The chain links TRBV2 to TRBJ1-2; D is unclear. CDR3 length equals 14 residues. In germline, CDR1 is SNHLY, CDR2 FYNNEI. V lost 1 base to trimming and J lost 3 bases, with 9 bases between them. The CDR3 coding sequence is TGTGCCAGCAGTGAAGGAGGGTTGGACTATGGCTACACCTTC. Residues: CASSEGGLDYGYTF.

The rearrangement joins TRBV7-9 to TRBJ1-2; D gene unclear. The V gene lost 1 base and the J gene lost 3 bases, with 9 bases spanning the gap. Germline V lookup: CDR1 SEHNR, CDR2 FQNEAQ (reference sequence). This CDR3 comprises 14 residues. As DNA, the CDR3 is TGTGCCAGCAGCTTAGTTTCGCCAGACTATGGCTACACCTTC. Amino acid sequence: CASSLVSPDYGYTF. Full variable domain (outside the CDR3, taken from reference TRBV7-9 and TRBJ1-2): DTGVSQNPRHKITKRGQNVTFRCDPISEHNRLYWYRQTLGQGPEFLTYFQNEAQLEKSRLLSDRFSAERPKGSFSTLEIQRTEQGDSAMYLCASSLVSPDYGYTFGSGTRLTVV.

The V call is TRBV28, the J call TRBJ2-3; 9 bases match TRBD1. The CDR3 length is 16 residues. With 7 bases clipped from V and 3 bases from J, the junction kept 11 bases outside the gene matches. The germline V gene has CDR1 MDHEN and CDR2 SYDVKM. The CDR3 sequence: CASTPMGQGRTDTQYF. In DNA, the CDR3 is TGTGCCAGCACGCCAATGGGACAGGGAAGGACAGATACGCAGTATTTT.

The chain is built from TRBV30 and TRBJ2-3; D not resolved. With 1 base removed from V and 1 base from J, the gap between germline ends came to 6 bases. This CDR3 region has 13 residues. The germline gives CDR1 GTSNPN, CDR2 SVGIG (reference sequence). The CDR3 is CAWSAGGTDTQYF. CDR3 nucleotide sequence: TGTGCCTGGAGTGCGGGTGGCACAGATACGCAGTATTTT.

The rearrangement links TRBV27 to TRBJ1-5; D not certain. CDR1 and CDR2 (germline): MNHEY, SMNVEV (reference sequence). The CDR3 spans 18 residues. Trimming stripped 2 bases from V and 1 base from J, with 18 bases between. The CDR3 nucleotides read TGTGCCAGCAGTTTAACTTACCCTCGACAAGAAAGCAATCAGCCCCAGCATTTT. Protein product: CASSLTYPRQESNQPQHF.

The rearrangement uses TRBV7-2 and TRBJ2-7; weak D call: TRBD1 (6 bases). This CDR3 comprises 16 residues. V was shortened by 0 bases and J by 6 bases, with 18 bases between the two germline ends. The germline V gene encodes CDR1 SGHTA and CDR2 FQGNSA. In DNA form, the CDR3 reads TGTGCCAGCAGCTTAGCACGGGACAACCCTAGCACCGAGCAGTACTTC. This encodes CASSLARDNPSTEQYF.

V is TRBV2 and J is TRBJ1-2, with D uncertain. Trimming removed 4 bases from V and 0 bases from J, with 9 bases in between. The CDR3 length is 14 residues. Germline values: CDR1 SNHLY, CDR2 FYNNEI. This CDR3 reads CASSVTGSNYGYTF. The CDR3, as DNA: TGTGCCAGCAGTGTAACTGGATCTAACTATGGCTACACCTTC.

The J gene is TRBJ1-4, the V gene TRBV19; possible D gene TRBD1, 5 bases. V was shortened by 8 bases and J by 7 bases, with 17 bases between the two germline ends. CDR3 length: 14 amino acids. Germline CDR1 LNHDA, CDR2 SQIVND (reference sequence). In nucleotides, the CDR3 is TGTGCCAGTCACCGCGGGGGGGGAGGTGAAAAACTGTTTTTT. Translated, it gives CASHRGGGGEKLFF.

The rearrangement uses TRBV27 and TRBJ1-1; unclear D gene. CDR1 and CDR2 from the germline V gene are MNHEY and SMNVEV (reference sequence). This CDR3 is 13 amino acids long. V was shortened by 1 base and J by 5 bases, with 8 bases between the two germline ends. The CDR3 here is CASSLLGRTEAFF. In DNA, the CDR3 is TGTGCCAGCAGTTTATTAGGGAGGACTGAAGCTTTCTTT.

The chain combines TRBV6-5 with TRBJ2-5; the D gene is possibly TRBD1 (6 bases). V gave up 1 base and J gave up 4 bases, with 13 bases separating them. The germline V gene encodes CDR1 MNHEY and CDR2 SVGAGI. This CDR3 is 15 amino acids long. The CDR3 nucleotides read TGTGCCAGCAGTTACTACTTAGGACAGACAGAGACCCAGTACTTC. Encoded protein: CASSYYLGQTETQYF.

This chain uses TRBV7-9 with TRBJ1-5; D is undetermined. Germline V CDR1 and CDR2: SEHNR, FQNEAQ (reference sequence). V gave up 5 bases and J gave up 3 bases, with 11 bases separating them. The CDR3 extends over 14 amino acids. The CDR3 sequence is CASSRLGNNQPQHF. The CDR3 DNA sequence: TGTGCCAGCAGCAGGTTGGGTAACAATCAGCCCCAGCATTTT.